This T cell receptor beta chain was sequenced during a study of CD8+ T cells in alopecia areata. Study observations and caveats: Unlike in mice, where it was clearer, TCR sharing across patients was less clear, possibly HLA-related.

Indicated treatment: oral pan-JAK inhibitor, 5-10 mg twice daily. This clone has a handful of counts. Antigen unknown. CDR3 length: 14 residues. The V end lost 3 bases, the J end lost 3 bases, and 11 bases lay between the germline ends. After isolation, RNA underwent reverse transcription to generate cDNA as the sequencing template. This table comes from immunoSEQ multiplex PCR, and its TCRdb copy is limited to in-frame clones, with some not included. Among more than 150,000 clones, around 56% were seen once, and the ten largest hold around 3%. The V gene is TRBV23-1, the J gene TRBJ1-2; weak D call: TRBD1 (5 bases). TRBV23-1 is reported as an ORF; its role is uncertain. This TCR was sampled from a human donor with alopecia areata. The material was CD4+ T cells sorted from blood, obtained at week 4, from a patient treated with tofacitinib. CDR3 nucleotides: TGCGCCAGCAGTCACCACAGGAGGGACTATGGCTACACCTTC. Translated: CASSHHRRDYGYTF.